These T cell receptor beta chains were read from a single sample in a study of shared clonotypes between healthy human individuals. Profiling relied on immunoSEQ multiplex PCR, and the TCRdb table lists in-frame clones only, not all of them. The repertoire holds fewer than 400,000 clones, approximately 79% seen once, with about 9.4% in the top ten. Material for sequencing was memory CD4+ T cells sorted from blood. These receptor sequences come from a man aged 25-40 years in good health. CDR3s include the opening cysteine and the closing phenylalanine or tryptophan. The order of the fields is CDR3 length, D gene, J gene, clone size, V gene, CDR3 protein, CDR3 DNA. The D gene is left open where the match is weak. A clone size is listed for some rows: how often the clone was seen (once, few, many), or a class if it is expanded.

11 | . | TRBJ2-5 | . | TRBV5-6 | CASSKQETQYF | TGTGCCAGCAGCAAACAAGAGACCCAGTACTTC
12 | . | TRBJ2-3 | many | TRBV29-1 | CSVRVDADTQYF | TGCAGCGTTAGGGTAGATGCAGATACGCAGTATTTT
12 | . | TRBJ2-7 | . | TRBV6-1 | CASTPSSYEQYF | TGTGCCAGCACTCCTTCTAGTTACGAGCAGTACTTC
16 | TRBD2 | TRBJ2-3 | . | TRBV7-9 | CASSRLAGGLTDTQYF | TGTGCCAGCTCACGACTAGCGGGAGGGCTCACAGATACGCAGTATTTT
15 | TRBD1 | TRBJ2-3 | . | TRBV10-3 | CAISAGQGARDTQYF | TGTGCCATCAGTGCGGGACAGGGGGCGCGTGATACGCAGTATTTT
13 | . | TRBJ2-1 | . | TRBV7-7 | CASSPIEGSGQFF | TGTGCTAGCAGCCCAATAGAGGGTTCTGGGCAGTTCTTC
16 | TRBD2 | TRBJ2-5 | . | TRBV9 | CASSVLAGEGGETQYF | TGTGCCAGCAGCGTTCTAGCGGGAGAAGGAGGGGAGACCCAGTACTTC
19 | TRBD2 | TRBJ2-3 | . | TRBV5-6 | CASLVGAGGFLPGTDTQYF | TGTGCCAGCTTAGTTGGAGCGGGAGGGTTTCTCCCGGGCACAGATACGCAGTATTTT
11 | . | TRBJ1-2 | . | TRBV18 | CASSPASGYTF | TGTGCCAGCTCACCCGCTTCTGGCTACACCTTC
13 | TRBD1 | TRBJ1-1 | . | TRBV6-1 | CASRDRAFTEAFF | TGTGCCAGCAGAGACAGGGCGTTCACTGAAGCTTTCTTT
11 | . | TRBJ1-1 | . | TRBV5-1 | CASSLGERAFF | TGCGCCAGCAGCCTAGGGGAACGAGCTTTCTTT
13 | TRBD1 | TRBJ1-2 | . | TRBV5-6 | CASSPTGRPGYTF | TGTGCCAGCAGTCCGACAGGGAGACCTGGCTACACCTTC
14 | . | TRBJ2-2 | . | TRBV7-6 | CASSLVLSTGELFF | TGTGCCAGCAGCTTAGTACTTTCCACCGGGGAGCTGTTTTTT
15 | TRBD2 | TRBJ2-1 | few | TRBV25-1 | CASSEGSGKSNEQFF | TGTGCCAGTAGTGAGGGTAGCGGGAAAAGTAATGAGCAGTTCTTC
16 | . | TRBJ1-3 | . | TRBV18 | CASSAGRGNSGNTIYF | TGTGCCAGCTCCGCGGGCCGAGGAAACTCTGGAAACACCATATATTTT
15 | TRBD2 | TRBJ2-7 | . | TRBV5-6 | CASSLLEAGATEQYF | TGTGCCAGCAGCTTGTTGGAAGCGGGAGCCACCGAGCAGTACTTC
16 | TRBD2 | TRBJ2-1 | . | TRBV7-8 | CASSSGEGGFANEQFF | TGTGCCAGCAGCTCGGGGGAGGGAGGATTCGCGAATGAGCAGTTCTTC
13 | . | TRBJ2-1 | . | TRBV5-1 | CASSLQGIVEQFF | TGCGCCAGCAGCCTACAGGGTATAGTTGAGCAGTTCTTC
17 | TRBD1 | TRBJ2-3 | . | TRBV9 | CASSPRGTGGGTDTQYF | TGTGCCAGCAGCCCGCGGGGGACAGGGGGCGGAACAGATACGCAGTATTTT
13 | . | TRBJ1-5 | few | TRBV19 | CASTPGSNQPQHF | TGTGCCAGTACTCCAGGTAGCAATCAGCCCCAGCATTTT
12 | . | TRBJ2-7 | . | TRBV6-1 | CASSAVWYEQYF | TGTGCCAGCAGTGCAGTTTGGTACGAGCAGTACTTC
15 | TRBD1 | TRBJ1-4 | once | TRBV6-5 | CASSYSGQGAEKLFF | TGTGCCAGCAGTTACTCGGGACAGGGGGCTGAAAAACTGTTTTTT
12 | TRBD1 | TRBJ1-2 | . | TRBV5-1 | CASSLKQGNYTF | TGCGCCAGCAGCTTAAAACAGGGGAACTACACCTTC
13 | . | TRBJ1-2 | few | TRBV25-1 | CASSENPGSGYTF | TGTGCCAGCAGTGAGAACCCAGGGAGTGGCTACACCTTC
15 | TRBD2 | TRBJ2-3 | few | TRBV5-5 | CASSLGLAGEYTQYF | TGTGCCAGCAGCTTAGGACTAGCGGGAGAATATACGCAGTATTTT